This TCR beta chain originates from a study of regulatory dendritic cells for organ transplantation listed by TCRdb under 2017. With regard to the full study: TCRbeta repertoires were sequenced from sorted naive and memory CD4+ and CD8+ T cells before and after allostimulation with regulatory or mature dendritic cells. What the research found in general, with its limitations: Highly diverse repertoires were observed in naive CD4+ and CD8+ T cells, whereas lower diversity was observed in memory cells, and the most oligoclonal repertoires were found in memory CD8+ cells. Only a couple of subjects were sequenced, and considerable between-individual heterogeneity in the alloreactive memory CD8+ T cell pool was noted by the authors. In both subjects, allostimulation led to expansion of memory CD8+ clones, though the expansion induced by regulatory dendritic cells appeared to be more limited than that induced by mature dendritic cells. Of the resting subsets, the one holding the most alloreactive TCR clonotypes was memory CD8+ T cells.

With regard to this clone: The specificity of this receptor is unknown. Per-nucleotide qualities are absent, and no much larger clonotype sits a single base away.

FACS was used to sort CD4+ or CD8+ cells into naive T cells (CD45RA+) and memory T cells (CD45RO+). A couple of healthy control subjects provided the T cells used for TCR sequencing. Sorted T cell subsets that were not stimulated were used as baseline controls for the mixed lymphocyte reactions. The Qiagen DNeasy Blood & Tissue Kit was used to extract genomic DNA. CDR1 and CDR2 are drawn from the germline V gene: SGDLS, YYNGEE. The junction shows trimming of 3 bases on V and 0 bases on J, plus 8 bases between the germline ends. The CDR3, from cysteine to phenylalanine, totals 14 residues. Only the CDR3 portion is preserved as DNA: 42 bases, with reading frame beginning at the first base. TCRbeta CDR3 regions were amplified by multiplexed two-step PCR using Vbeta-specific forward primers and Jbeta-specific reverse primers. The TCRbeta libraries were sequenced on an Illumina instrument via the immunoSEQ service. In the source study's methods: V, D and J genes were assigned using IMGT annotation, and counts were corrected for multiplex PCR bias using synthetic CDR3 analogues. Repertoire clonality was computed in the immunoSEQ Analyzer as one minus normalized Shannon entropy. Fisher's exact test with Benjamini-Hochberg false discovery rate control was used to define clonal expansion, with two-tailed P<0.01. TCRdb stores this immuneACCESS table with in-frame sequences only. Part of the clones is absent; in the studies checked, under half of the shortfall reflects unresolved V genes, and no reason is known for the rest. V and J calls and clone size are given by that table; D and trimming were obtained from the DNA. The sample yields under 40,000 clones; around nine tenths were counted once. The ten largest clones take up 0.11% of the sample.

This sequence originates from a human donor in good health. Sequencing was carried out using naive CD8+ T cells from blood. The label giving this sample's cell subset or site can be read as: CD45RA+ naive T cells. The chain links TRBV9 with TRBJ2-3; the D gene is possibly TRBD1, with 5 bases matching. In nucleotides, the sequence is TGTGCCAGCAGCGGTGACAGTAGCACAGATACGCAGTATTTT. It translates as CASSGDSSTDTQYF.